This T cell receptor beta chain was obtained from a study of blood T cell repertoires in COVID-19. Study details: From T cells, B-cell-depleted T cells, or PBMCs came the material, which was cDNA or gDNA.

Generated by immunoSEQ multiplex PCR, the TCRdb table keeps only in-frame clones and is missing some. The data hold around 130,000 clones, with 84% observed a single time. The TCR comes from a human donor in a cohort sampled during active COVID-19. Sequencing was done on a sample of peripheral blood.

The CDR3 DNA reads TGCGCCAGCAGCCAGGACAGGGGGGGGTACAATGAGCAGTTCTTC. Residues: CASSQDRGGYNEQFF. The gene calls are TRBV4-1 and TRBJ2-1; TRBD1 matches at 10 bases. CDR1 is MGHRA, CDR2 YSYEKL, per germline. V shed 3 bases, J shed 4 bases, and the junction held 3 bases outside the gene matches. The CDR3 loop spans 15 amino acids.